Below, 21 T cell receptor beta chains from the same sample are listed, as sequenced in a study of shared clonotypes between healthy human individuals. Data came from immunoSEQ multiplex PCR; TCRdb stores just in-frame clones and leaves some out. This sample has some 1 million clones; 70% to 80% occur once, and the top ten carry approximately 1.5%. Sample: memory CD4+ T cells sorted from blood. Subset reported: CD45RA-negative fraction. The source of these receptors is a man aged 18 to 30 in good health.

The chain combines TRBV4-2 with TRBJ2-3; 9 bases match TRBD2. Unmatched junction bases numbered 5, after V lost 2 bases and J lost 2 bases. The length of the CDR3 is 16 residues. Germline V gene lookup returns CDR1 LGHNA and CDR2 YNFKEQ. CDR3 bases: TGTGCCAGCAGCCAATCTCCTAGCGGGGTCACAGATACGCAGTATTTT. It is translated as CASSQSPSGVTDTQYF.

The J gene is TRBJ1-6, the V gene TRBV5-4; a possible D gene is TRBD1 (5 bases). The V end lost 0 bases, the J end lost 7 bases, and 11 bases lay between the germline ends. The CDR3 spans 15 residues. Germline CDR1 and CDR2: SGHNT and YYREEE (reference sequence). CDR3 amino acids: CASSLARGGNSPLHF. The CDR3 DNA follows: TGTGCCAGCAGCTTGGCGCGGGGCGGAAATTCACCCCTCCACTTT.

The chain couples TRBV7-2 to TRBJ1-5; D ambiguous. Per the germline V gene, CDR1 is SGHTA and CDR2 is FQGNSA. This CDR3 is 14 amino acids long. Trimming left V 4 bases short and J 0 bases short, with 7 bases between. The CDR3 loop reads CASSSDVSNQPQHF. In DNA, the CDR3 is TGTGCCAGCAGCTCGGACGTTAGCAATCAGCCCCAGCATTTT. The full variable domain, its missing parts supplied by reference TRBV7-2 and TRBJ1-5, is GAGVSQSPSNKVTEKGKDVELRCDPISGHTALYWYRQSLGQGLEFLIYFQGNSAPDKSGLPSDRFSAERTGGSVSTLTIQRTQQEDSAVYLCASSSDVSNQPQHFGDGTRLSIL.

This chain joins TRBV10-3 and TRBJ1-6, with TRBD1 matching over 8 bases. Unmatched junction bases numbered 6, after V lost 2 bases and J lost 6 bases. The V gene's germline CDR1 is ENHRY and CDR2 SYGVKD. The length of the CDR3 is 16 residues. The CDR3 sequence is CAISESDRGGNSPLHF. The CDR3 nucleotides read TGTGCCATCAGTGAGAGCGACAGGGGTGGTAATTCACCCCTCCACTTT.

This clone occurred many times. The CDR3: CASSEGDIPQAFF. In nucleotides, the CDR3 is TGTGCCAGCAGTGAAGGGGACATCCCTCAAGCTTTCTTT. This sequence joins TRBV2 and TRBJ1-1; maybe TRBD1 (6 bases). V was cut by 1 base and J by 9 bases, with 12 bases left in between. This CDR3 comprises 13 residues. CDR1 and CDR2 from the germline V gene are SNHLY and FYNNEI.

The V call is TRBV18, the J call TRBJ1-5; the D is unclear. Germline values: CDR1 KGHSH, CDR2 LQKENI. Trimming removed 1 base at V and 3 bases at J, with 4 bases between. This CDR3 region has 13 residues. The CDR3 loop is CASSPQHNQPQHF. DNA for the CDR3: TGTGCCAGCTCACCACAACACAATCAGCCCCAGCATTTT. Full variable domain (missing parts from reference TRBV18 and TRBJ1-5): NAGVMQNPRHLVRRRGQEARLRCSPMKGHSHVYWYRQLPEEGLKFMVYLQKENIIDESGMPKERFSAEFPKEGPSILRIQQVVRGDSAAYFCASSPQHNQPQHFGDGTRLSIL.

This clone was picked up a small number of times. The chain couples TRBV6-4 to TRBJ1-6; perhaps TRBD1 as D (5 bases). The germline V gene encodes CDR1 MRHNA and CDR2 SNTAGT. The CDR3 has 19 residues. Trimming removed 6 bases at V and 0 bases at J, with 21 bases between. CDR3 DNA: TGTGCCAGCAGCTTAGGGACCGGGGAGAGAAGCTCCTATAATTCACCCCTCCACTTT. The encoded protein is CASSLGTGERSSYNSPLHF.

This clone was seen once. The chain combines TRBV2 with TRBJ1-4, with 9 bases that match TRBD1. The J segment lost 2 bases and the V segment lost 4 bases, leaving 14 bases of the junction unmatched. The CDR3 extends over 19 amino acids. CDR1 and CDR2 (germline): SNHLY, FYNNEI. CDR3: CASSVFVILGTGTNEKLFF. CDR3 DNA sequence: TGTGCCAGCAGTGTTTTTGTCATTTTAGGGACAGGGACTAATGAAAAACTGTTTTTT.

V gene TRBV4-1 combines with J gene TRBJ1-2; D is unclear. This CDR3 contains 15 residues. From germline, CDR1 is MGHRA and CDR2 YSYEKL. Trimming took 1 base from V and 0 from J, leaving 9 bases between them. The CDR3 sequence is CASSQGAVANYGYTF. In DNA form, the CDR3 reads TGCGCCAGCAGCCAAGGAGCAGTAGCTAACTATGGCTACACCTTC.

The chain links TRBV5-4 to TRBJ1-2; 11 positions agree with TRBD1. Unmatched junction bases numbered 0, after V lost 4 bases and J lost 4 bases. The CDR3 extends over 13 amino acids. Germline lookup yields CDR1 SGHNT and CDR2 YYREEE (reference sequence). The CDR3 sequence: CASSGQGAYGYTF. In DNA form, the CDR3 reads TGTGCCAGCAGCGGACAGGGGGCCTATGGCTACACCTTC.

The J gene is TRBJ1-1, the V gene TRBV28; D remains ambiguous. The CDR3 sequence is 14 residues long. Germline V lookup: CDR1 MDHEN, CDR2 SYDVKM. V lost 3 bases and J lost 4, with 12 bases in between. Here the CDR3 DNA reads TGTGCCAGCAGTTTCGGGCAACGGAGCACTGAAGCTTTCTTT. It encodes CASSFGQRSTEAFF.

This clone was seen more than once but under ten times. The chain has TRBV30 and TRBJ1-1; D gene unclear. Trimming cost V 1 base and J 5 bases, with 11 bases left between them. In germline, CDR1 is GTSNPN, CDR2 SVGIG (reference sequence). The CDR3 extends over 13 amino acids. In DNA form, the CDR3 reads TGTGCCTGGAGTGGAAGTGGGAAGACTGAAGCTTTCTTT. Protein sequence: CAWSGSGKTEAFF.

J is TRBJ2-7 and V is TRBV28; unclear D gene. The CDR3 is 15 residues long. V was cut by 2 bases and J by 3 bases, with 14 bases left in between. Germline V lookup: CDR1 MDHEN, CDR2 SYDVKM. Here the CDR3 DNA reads TGTGCCAGCAGTTTAAGGCTGGGATCTAGCTACGAGCAGTACTTC. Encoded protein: CASSLRLGSSYEQYF.

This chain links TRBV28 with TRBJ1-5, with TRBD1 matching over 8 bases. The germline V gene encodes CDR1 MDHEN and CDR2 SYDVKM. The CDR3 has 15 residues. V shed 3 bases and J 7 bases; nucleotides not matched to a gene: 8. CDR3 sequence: CASSFGSGGVQPQHF. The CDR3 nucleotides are TGTGCCAGCAGTTTTGGTTCAGGGGGCGTCCAGCCCCAGCATTTT.

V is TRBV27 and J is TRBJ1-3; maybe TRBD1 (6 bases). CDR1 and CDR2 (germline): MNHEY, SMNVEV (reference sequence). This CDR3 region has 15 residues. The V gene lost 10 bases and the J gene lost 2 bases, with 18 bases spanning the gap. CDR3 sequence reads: CAKGELCGAGNTIYF. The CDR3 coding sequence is TGTGCCAAGGGGGAGCTGTGCGGCGCTGGAAACACCATATATTTT.

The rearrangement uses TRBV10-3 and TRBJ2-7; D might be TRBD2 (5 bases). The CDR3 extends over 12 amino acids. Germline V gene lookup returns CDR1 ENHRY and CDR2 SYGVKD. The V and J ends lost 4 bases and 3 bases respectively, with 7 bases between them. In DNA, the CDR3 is TGTGCCATCAGTGCGGGAAACTACGAGCAGTACTTC. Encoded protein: CAISAGNYEQYF.

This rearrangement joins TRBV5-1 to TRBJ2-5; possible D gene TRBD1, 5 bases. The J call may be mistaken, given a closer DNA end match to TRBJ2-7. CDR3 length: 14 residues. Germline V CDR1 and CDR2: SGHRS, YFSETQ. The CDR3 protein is CASSWGREGYEQYF. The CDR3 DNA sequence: TGCGCCAGCAGCTGGGGCAGAGAAGGCTACGAGCAGTACTTC.

The CDR3 is CASSYTGTTNEKLFF. CDR3 in DNA: TGTGCCAGCAGCTACACCGGGACTACTAATGAAAAACTGTTTTTT. This chain joins TRBV7-2 and TRBJ1-4, with a weak D call TRBD1 (5 bases). V lost 4 bases, J lost 2 bases, and 11 bases lay in between. Germline loops: CDR1 SGHTA, CDR2 FQGNSA. The CDR3 consists of 15 residues.

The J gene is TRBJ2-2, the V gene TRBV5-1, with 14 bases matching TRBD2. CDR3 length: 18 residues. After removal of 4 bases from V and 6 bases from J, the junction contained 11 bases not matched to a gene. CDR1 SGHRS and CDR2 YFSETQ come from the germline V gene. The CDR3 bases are TGCGCCAGCAGCCCGGGGACTAGCGGGAGAGTGAGGGCCGGGGAGCTGTTTTTT. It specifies CASSPGTSGRVRAGELFF.

CDR3 in amino acids: CASSLGTGPQETQYF. The CDR3 nucleotides read TGCGCCAGCAGCTTGGGGACAGGACCCCAAGAGACCCAGTACTTC. The rearrangement links TRBV5-1 to TRBJ2-5, with TRBD1 identical over 7 bases. The CDR3 runs 15 residues. From germline, CDR1 is SGHRS and CDR2 YFSETQ. The J segment lost 1 base and the V segment lost 0 bases, leaving 3 bases of the junction unmatched.

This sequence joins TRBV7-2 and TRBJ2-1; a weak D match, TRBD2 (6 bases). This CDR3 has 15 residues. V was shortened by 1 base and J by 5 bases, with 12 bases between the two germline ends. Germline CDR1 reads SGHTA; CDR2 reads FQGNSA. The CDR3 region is CASSLGAGNNNEQFF. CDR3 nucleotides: TGTGCCAGCAGCTTAGGGGCGGGGAATAACAATGAGCAGTTCTTC.